Presented here are 11 T cell receptor beta chains from one specimen sequenced in a study of T cell changes during pregnancy in multiple sclerosis. TCRdb's table, derived via immunoSEQ multiplex PCR, lists solely in-frame clones and lacks some. The profile shows some 67,000 clones, around 92% of them singletons. The input for sequencing was peripheral blood, taken after pregnancy. These TCRs come from a female donor with multiple sclerosis, enrolled in a pregnancy study.

The J gene is TRBJ1-2, the V gene TRBV19, with 7 bases fitting TRBD1. Germline assignment: CDR1 LNHDA and CDR2 SQIVND (reference sequence). The CDR3 is made up of 15 amino acids. The V and J ends lost 5 bases and 4 bases, in that order; junction bases with no gene match: 10. In DNA form, the CDR3 reads TGTGCCAGTAGTTCAAACCAGGGGGACGGCTATGGCTACACCTTC. Its translation: CASSSNQGDGYGYTF. The variable domain in full, with the rest retrieved from reference TRBV19 and TRBJ1-2, is DGGITQSPKYLFRKEGQNVTLSCEQNLNHDAMYWYRQDPGQGLRLIYYSQIVNDFQKGDIAEGYSVSREKKESFPLTVTSAQKNPTAFYLCASSSNQGDGYGYTFGSGTRLTVV.

This clone showed up just a few times. This rearrangement joins TRBV10-1 to TRBJ2-1, with 10 bases matching TRBD2. The CDR3 spans 15 residues. The V gene's germline CDR1 is WNHNN and CDR2 SYGVQD (reference sequence). The junction had 11 bases not matched to a gene; V was cut back by 8 bases and J by 7 bases. CDR3 region: CASSEASGRSNEQFF. The DNA for the CDR3 is TGCGCCAGCTCTGAAGCTAGCGGGAGATCGAATGAGCAGTTCTTC.

This clone was recorded only once. The CDR3 DNA reads as TGCGCCAGCAGCTTGGGGACAGGGGGGGCCTACGAGCAGTACTTC. Translation: CASSLGTGGAYEQYF. The V call is TRBV5-1, the J call TRBJ2-7; 10 bases are a match to TRBD1. The CDR3 spans 15 residues. Trimming took 0 bases from V and 2 from J; bases not matched to a gene: 2. From germline, CDR1 is SGHRS and CDR2 YFSETQ.

The chain couples TRBV7-2 to TRBJ2-1, with 9 bases identical to TRBD2. The V gene's germline CDR1 is SGHTA and CDR2 FQGNSA. The CDR3 sequence is 19 residues long. J gave up 4 bases and V 7 bases, and 20 bases lay outside the gene matches. For the CDR3, the DNA is TGTGCCAGCACCAGTGTGAGCGGGAGGCCCATAAACCGTTACAATGAGCAGTTCTTC. Translating it yields CASTSVSGRPINRYNEQFF.

This clone came up a few times. V and J are TRBV28 and TRBJ2-2, with unresolved D. Germline loops: CDR1 MDHEN, CDR2 SYDVKM. The CDR3 is 15 residues long. Trimming shortened V by 5 bases and J by 3 bases, and 13 bases separated the two germline ends. CDR3 nucleotide sequence: TGTGCCAGCAGTATTCCCGACAAACACACCGGGGAGCTGTTTTTT. Translation gives CASSIPDKHTGELFF.

The rearrangement uses TRBV18 and TRBJ2-7; 10 bases align to TRBD1. The germline V gene encodes CDR1 KGHSH and CDR2 LQKENI. The CDR3 is 14 amino acids. V lost 3 bases to trimming and J lost 2 bases; unmatched junction nucleotides: 1. The CDR3 DNA is TGTGCCAGCTCACCCGGGACAGGGGCCTACGAGCAGTACTTC. Amino acids: CASSPGTGAYEQYF.

V gene TRBV5-4 combines with J gene TRBJ2-3; 14 positions match TRBD2. The CDR3 covers 16 residues. The V segment lost 4 bases and the J segment 3 bases; nucleotides outside the gene matches: 4. The germline CDR1 and CDR2 sequences are SGHNT and YYREEE (reference sequence). CDR3 region: CASSPRTSGRTDTQYF. CDR3 bases: TGTGCCAGCAGCCCCCGGACTAGCGGGAGGACAGATACGCAGTATTTT.

The CDR3 nucleotides are TGTGCCAGTAGTATTACGGCAGGGGCCTCCTACGAGCAGTACTTC. Encoded protein: CASSITAGASYEQYF. The chain recombines TRBV19 with TRBJ2-7; D is perhaps TRBD1 (6 bases). This CDR3 region has 15 residues. Trimming removed 3 bases from V and 0 bases from J, with 12 bases in between. Germline V lookup: CDR1 LNHDA, CDR2 SQIVND (reference sequence).

V usage is TRBV15 and J usage is TRBJ1-1; TRBD1 agrees at 11 bases. The CDR3 runs 15 residues. Germline lookup yields CDR1 LNHNV and CDR2 YYDKDF (reference sequence). V dropped 6 bases and J dropped 10; count of bases not matched to a gene: 13. The CDR3 DNA reads TGTGCCACCAGAAATTTAAGGACAGGGGGCAATCGAGCTTTCTTT. It encodes CATRNLRTGGNRAFF.

The chain links TRBV15 to TRBJ2-1, with D possibly matching TRBD2 (5 bases). Deletions cut 0 bases from V and 6 bases from J, with 18 bases between. CDR1 is LNHNV and CDR2 is YYDKDF in the germline V gene (reference sequence). This CDR3 comprises 17 residues. CDR3 protein: CATSREVVQDSRNEQFF. The CDR3 region has the DNA TGTGCCACCAGCAGAGAGGTGGTCCAGGACTCTCGCAATGAGCAGTTCTTC.

The CDR3 reads CASSLRQVGTEAFF. Written as DNA, the CDR3 is TGTGCCAGCAGCTTAAGACAGGTCGGCACTGAAGCTTTCTTT. The J gene is TRBJ1-1, the V gene TRBV7-9, with TRBD1 as a possible D gene (6 bases). V was shortened by 2 bases and J by 4 bases, with 11 bases between the two germline ends. Germline V gene lookup returns CDR1 SEHNR and CDR2 FQNEAQ (reference sequence). CDR3 length: 14 residues.